These 22 T cell receptor beta chains came from one sample sequenced in a study of blood T cell repertoires in COVID-19. The repertoire was sequenced with immunoSEQ multiplex PCR; TCRdb's copy has only in-frame clones and lacks some. This sample carries roughly 380,000 clones, around 89% of them seen once, and the ten largest clones take approximately 1.5%. The sample consisted of peripheral blood. These receptors originate from a woman in her thirties or forties with COVID-19, enrolled during active disease.

This chain connects TRBV19 to TRBJ2-7; TRBD2 aligns across 14 bases. CDR1 and CDR2 (germline): LNHDA, SQIVND (reference sequence). V shed 5 bases, J shed 2 bases, and the junction held 14 bases outside the gene matches. There are 19 residues in the CDR3. Written as DNA, the CDR3 is TGTGCCAGTAGTCCGGGGACTAGCGGGAGTACCGCCTGGGCCTACGAGCAGTACTTC. Its protein is CASSPGTSGSTAWAYEQYF.

V gene TRBV4-1 combines with J gene TRBJ1-1; D possibly corresponds to TRBD1 (6 bases). The CDR3 totals 14 residues. The V and J ends lost 1 base and 4 bases respectively, with 10 bases between them. Germline V gene sequence: CDR1 MGHRA, CDR2 YSYEKL. Here the CDR3 DNA reads TGCGCCAGCAGCCAAGTCGGGGGGCCCACTGAAGCTTTCTTT. Protein product: CASSQVGGPTEAFF.

The CDR3 coding sequence is TGTGCCAGCAGTTCTCCAGGACTAGCCTCCCGTCGCGGGAATGAGCAGTTCTTC. It is translated as CASSSPGLASRRGNEQFF. The rearrangement uses TRBV28 and TRBJ2-1, with TRBD2 matching over 8 bases. The CDR3 totals 18 residues. Germline lookup yields CDR1 MDHEN and CDR2 SYDVKM. The V segment lost 4 bases and the J segment 7 bases; nucleotides outside the gene matches: 18. The full variable domain, with the rest looked up from reference TRBV28 and TRBJ2-1, is DVKVTQSSRYLVKRTGEKVFLECVQDMDHENMFWYRQDPGLGLRLIYFSYDVKMKEKGDIPEGYSVSREKKERFSLILESASTNQTSMYLCASSSPGLASRRGNEQFFGPGTRLTVL.

The V call is TRBV7-9, the J call TRBJ1-2; 7 nucleotides align to TRBD1. V trimming: 4 bases; J trimming: 0 bases; junction bases outside the gene matches: 11. The CDR3 sequence is 17 residues long. Germline V gene lookup returns CDR1 SEHNR and CDR2 FQNEAQ (reference sequence). Written as DNA, the CDR3 is TGTGCCAGCAGCTCACCGGGACAGCCCGCATCTAACTATGGCTACACCTTC. Its protein product is CASSSPGQPASNYGYTF. Looking up the rest from reference TRBV7-9 and TRBJ1-2 gives the full variable domain: DTGVSQNPRHKITKRGQNVTFRCDPISEHNRLYWYRQTLGQGPEFLTYFQNEAQLEKSRLLSDRFSAERPKGSFSTLEIQRTEQGDSAMYLCASSSPGQPASNYGYTFGSGTRLTVV.

The genes are TRBV12-3 or TRBV12-4 and TRBJ2-7, with D perhaps matching TRBD1 (5 bases). The CDR3 runs 12 residues. Between the trimmed V and J ends, which lost 3 bases and 3 bases, there was a span of 6 bases. CDR3 sequence (DNA): TGTGCCAGCAGTTTTCAGGGCTACGAGCAGTACTTC. Its protein product is CASSFQGYEQYF.

The genes are TRBV9 and TRBJ2-7, with 8 bases matching TRBD1. This CDR3 comprises 15 residues. From germline, CDR1 is SGDLS and CDR2 YYNGEE. With 4 bases clipped from V and 1 base from J, the junction kept 7 bases outside the gene matches. The CDR3 sequence: CASSPQGAFSYEQYF. CDR3 sequence (DNA): TGTGCCAGCAGCCCCCAGGGGGCCTTTTCCTACGAGCAGTACTTC.

The chain has TRBV30 and TRBJ2-3, with 7 nucleotides matching TRBD2. Germline loops: CDR1 GTSNPN, CDR2 SVGIG (reference sequence). The CDR3 totals 15 residues. The junction had 12 bases not matched to a gene; V was cut back by 3 bases and J by 6 bases. The CDR3 protein is CAWSRASGRRDTQYF. The CDR3 nucleotides are TGTGCCTGGAGCAGGGCTAGCGGCCGTCGGGATACGCAGTATTTT.

The CDR3 protein is CATSDLRGGGYNEQFF. The CDR3 nucleotides read TGTGCCACCAGTGATTTGCGGGGAGGTGGCTACAATGAGCAGTTCTTC. The J gene is TRBJ2-1, the V gene TRBV24-1; possibly TRBD2 for D (6 bases). The V end was cut by 0 bases, the J end by 3 bases, with 11 bases between. The CDR3 has 16 residues. CDR1 is KGHDR and CDR2 is SFDVKD in the germline V gene.

The chain has TRBV19 and TRBJ1-1; the D gene is possibly TRBD1 (5 bases). The CDR3 loop spans 16 amino acids. V shed 1 base and J shed 5 bases, with 17 bases lying between them. CDR1 is LNHDA and CDR2 is SQIVND in the germline V gene (reference sequence). DNA for the CDR3: TGTGCCAGTAGTATAGGCTTCGGCAGGGTGCAAACTGAAGCTTTCTTT. This translates into CASSIGFGRVQTEAFF.

As for this clone: At one end, the junction sequence differs from germline, possibly due to a read error. The chain combines TRBV15 with TRBJ2-5, with 9 bases aligning to TRBD2. This CDR3 comprises 18 residues. CDR1 is LNHNV and CDR2 is YYDKDF in the germline V gene (reference sequence). CDR3 DNA sequence: TGCCCCCCCCGCCGGCGCGGGGGGCGCGCGGGGGGGCGAGAGACCCAGTACTTC. Its protein is CPPRRRGGRAGGRETQYF.

The rearrangement uses TRBV5-1 and TRBJ2-5; D not resolved. Trimming cost V 0 bases and J 2 bases, with 5 bases left between them. This CDR3 spans 13 amino acids. CDR1 is SGHRS, CDR2 YFSETQ, per germline. The CDR3 spells CASSLGSQETQYF. The CDR3 nucleotides read TGCGCCAGCAGCTTGGGCAGTCAAGAGACCCAGTACTTC.

The chain links TRBV9 to TRBJ1-2; D perhaps matches TRBD1 (6 bases). The CDR3 consists of 15 residues. Per the germline V gene, CDR1 is SGDLS and CDR2 is YYNGEE. The V end lost 4 bases, the J end lost 4 bases, and 17 bases lay between the germline ends. CDR3 amino acids: CASSHPSGQSYGYTF. In nucleotides, the CDR3 is TGTGCCAGCAGCCATCCTAGCGGACAGAGCTATGGCTACACCTTC.

CDR3 nucleotide sequence: TGTGCCAGTTCGGGACTAGCGGGATCCGAGCAGTACTTC. Translating it yields CASSGLAGSEQYF. The rearrangement uses TRBV19 and TRBJ2-7; TRBD2 matches 13 bases. Germline V gene lookup returns CDR1 LNHDA and CDR2 SQIVND (reference sequence). The CDR3 is 13 residues long. V shed 8 bases and J 6 bases; nucleotides not matched to a gene: 4.

The CDR3 DNA sequence: TGTGCCAGCAGCTTTCCCCCGGGGGACGAGAACACTGAAGCTTTCTTT. This sequence encodes CASSFPPGDENTEAFF. The V and J genes are TRBV5-4 and TRBJ1-1; D may be TRBD1 (5 bases). This CDR3 is 16 amino acids long. Germline V gives CDR1 SGHNT, CDR2 YYREEE (reference sequence). V lost 2 bases and J 1 base, leaving 15 bases between the germline ends.

The chain joins TRBV23-1 to TRBJ1-5, with 7 bases identical to TRBD1. TRBV23-1 counts as an open reading frame of uncertain function. CDR3 length equals 15 residues. The ends lost 7 bases at V and 2 bases at J; junction bases unmatched: 8. The CDR3 region has the DNA TGCGCCAGCACCCGACAGGGCAGTGGCAATCAGCCCCAGCATTTT. It is translated as CASTRQGSGNQPQHF.

The chain employs TRBV5-1 and TRBJ1-1; D perhaps matches TRBD1 (6 bases). V was clipped by 4 bases and J by 6 bases, with 19 bases between them. Germline-derived CDR1 and CDR2 are SGHRS and YFSETQ. The CDR3 has 15 residues. DNA for the CDR3: TGCGCCAGCAGCCGCAGCACAGGGACTACGCCTGAAGCTTTCTTT. This codes for CASSRSTGTTPEAFF.

The CDR3 loop reads CASSPGDRGLGTEAFF. In nucleotides, the CDR3 is TGTGCCAGCTCCCCGGGGGACAGGGGGCTTGGTACTGAAGCTTTCTTT. The V gene is TRBV5-8, the J gene TRBJ1-1; 12 bases map to TRBD1. In germline, CDR1 is SGHTS, CDR2 YDEGEE. The trim removed 7 bases at V and 5 bases at J, leaving 12 bases unmatched. There are 16 residues in the CDR3.

This clone came up a few times. The chain couples TRBV11-1 to TRBJ2-7, with 7 positions matching TRBD1. Unmatched junction bases numbered 2, after V lost 3 bases and J lost 0 bases. The length of the CDR3 is 14 residues. Germline lookup yields CDR1 SGHAT and CDR2 FQDESV (reference sequence). The CDR3 nucleotides read TGTGCCAGCAGCTTGGGACAGCTCTCCTACGAGCAGTACTTC. The encoded protein is CASSLGQLSYEQYF.

The chain joins TRBV27 to TRBJ1-5, with a possible D match to TRBD1 (5 bases). The CDR3 is made up of 14 amino acids. The ends were cut back, 2 bases at V and 4 bases at J, with 9 bases in the middle. Germline CDR1 is MNHEY and CDR2 is SMNVEV (reference sequence). The CDR3 region is CASSLVGVNQPQHF. CDR3 nucleotides: TGTGCCAGCAGTTTAGTAGGGGTGAATCAGCCCCAGCATTTT.

There are a few counts of this clone. The chain carries TRBV6-5 and TRBJ1-2; D gene unclear. Germline assignment: CDR1 MNHEY and CDR2 SVGAGI. V was trimmed by 6 bases and J by 2 bases, leaving 4 bases between them. The CDR3 loop spans 11 amino acids. CDR3 protein: CASRQNYGYTF. The CDR3 nucleotides read TGTGCCAGCAGACAGAACTATGGCTACACCTTC.

The genes are TRBV27 and TRBJ1-5, with 9 bases matching TRBD1. Trimming took 3 bases from V and 7 from J; bases not matched to a gene: 22. Germline loops: CDR1 MNHEY, CDR2 SMNVEV (reference sequence). The CDR3 has 20 amino acids. DNA of the CDR3: TGTGCCAGCAGTTTTTTTCCGCCGGAACAGGGGGCCGGACCGCGGCAGCCCCAGCATTTT. Residues: CASSFFPPEQGAGPRQPQHF.

This clone was recorded once. The chain's CDR3 is CASTPGGQGIQPQHF. In DNA, the CDR3 is TGTGCCAGCACCCCGGGAGGACAAGGGATTCAGCCCCAGCATTTT. The rearrangement uses TRBV28 and TRBJ1-5, with D possibly matching TRBD1 (5 bases). CDR1 is MDHEN, CDR2 SYDVKM, per germline. This CDR3 region has 15 residues. The ends were cut back, 7 bases at V and 6 bases at J, with 19 bases in the middle.